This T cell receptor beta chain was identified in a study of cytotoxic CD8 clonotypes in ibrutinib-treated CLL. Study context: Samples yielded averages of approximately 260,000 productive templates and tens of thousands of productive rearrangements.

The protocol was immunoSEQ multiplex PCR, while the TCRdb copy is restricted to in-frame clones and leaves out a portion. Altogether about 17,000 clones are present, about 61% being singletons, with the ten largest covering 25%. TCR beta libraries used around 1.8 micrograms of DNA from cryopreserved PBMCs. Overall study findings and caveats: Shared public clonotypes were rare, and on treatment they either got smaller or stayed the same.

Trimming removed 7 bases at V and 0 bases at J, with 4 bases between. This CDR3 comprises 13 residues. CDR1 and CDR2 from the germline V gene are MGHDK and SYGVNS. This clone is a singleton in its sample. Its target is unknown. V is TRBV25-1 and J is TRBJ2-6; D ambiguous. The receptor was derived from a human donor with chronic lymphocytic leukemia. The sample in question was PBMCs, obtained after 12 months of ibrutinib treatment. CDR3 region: CASMRSGANVLTF. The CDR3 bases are TGTGCCAGCATGCGCTCTGGGGCCAACGTCCTGACTTTC.